This T cell receptor (beta chain) comes out of a study of blood T cell repertoires in COVID-19. On the study more broadly: PBMCs, B-cell-depleted T cells, or T cells were the source of the cDNA or gDNA that made up the material.

Cohorts were determined from participant-reported clinical history. Recovery among Cohort 3 donors was established by two negative PCRs, clearance, or symptom resolution. Per the original methods: Nucleated cell number was recorded as an estimate derived from reference gene primer amplification. The table came from immunoSEQ multiplex PCR; TCRdb's copy has only in-frame clones and leaves some out. The V and J calls and the clone size are those of that table, but D and trimming were determined from the DNA. The top ten hold roughly 2.6% of the sample, which has about 320,000 clones, roughly nine tenths seen once. Deletions cut 4 bases from V and 7 bases from J, with 8 bases between. The CDR3 extends over 12 amino acids.

The chain recombines TRBV12-3 or TRBV12-4 with TRBJ1-5; unclear D gene. This TCR was sampled from a man in his 60s who had recovered from COVID-19. What was sequenced was PBMCs or T cells enriched from blood (not recorded which). CDR3 sequence (DNA): TGTGCCAGCAGTTCACCCGGGCAGCCCCAGCATTTT. Translation gives CASSSPGQPQHF.